These T cell receptor beta chains were read from a single sample in a study of post-analysis software for immune sequencing data. MiXCR was run by TCRdb on the PCR reads, yielding one entry per CDR3 protein. Found here are about 160,000 distinct CDR3 sequences, under 40% of them singletons; the top ten hold 25% to 35%. The sequencing used blood, collected after autologous hematopoietic stem cell transplantation. These receptors were collected from a girl aged 5-17 years with multiple sclerosis. The conserved cysteine and the conserved F or W are not part of the CDR3 here. A D gene is named only where the DNA matches it firmly.

d_call: .
v_call: TRBV7-9
j_call: .
cdr3_aa: ASSQGRGQGTQY

d_call: .
v_call: TRBV29-1
j_call: TRBJ1-4
cdr3_aa: SVEDPAGRREKLF

d_call: TRBD1
v_call: TRBV9
j_call: TRBJ1-1
cdr3_aa: ASSSRTGGLDTEAF

d_call: TRBD1
v_call: TRBV7-9
j_call: TRBJ1-2
cdr3_aa: ASSPTGVGNYGYT

d_call: .
v_call: TRBV20-1
j_call: TRBJ1-2
cdr3_aa: SARRAGQLGNGYT

d_call: .
v_call: TRBV29-1
j_call: TRBJ1-2
cdr3_aa: SVELPPGDANYGYT

d_call: .
v_call: TRBV20-1
j_call: TRBJ2-3
cdr3_aa: SARDFSRNTQY

d_call: .
v_call: TRBV2
j_call: TRBJ2-4
cdr3_aa: ASSEVERPLLEQY

d_call: .
v_call: TRBV5-1
j_call: TRBJ2-3
cdr3_aa: ASSFRAPPAIRTQY

d_call: .
v_call: TRBV27
j_call: TRBJ2-7
cdr3_aa: ASSFRSGKNEQY

d_call: .
v_call: TRBV20-1
j_call: TRBJ1-5
cdr3_aa: SARVLANSNQPQH

d_call: TRBD2
v_call: TRBV28
j_call: TRBJ2-7
cdr3_aa: ASSSPTSGNYEQY

d_call: TRBD1
v_call: TRBV24-1
j_call: TRBJ1-2
cdr3_aa: ATSDSGTGGALGYT

d_call: TRBD2
v_call: TRBV11-2
j_call: TRBJ2-1
cdr3_aa: ASSLNWEGTSWGSYNEQF

d_call: TRBD2
v_call: TRBV5-1
j_call: TRBJ2-2
cdr3_aa: ASSAGVYTGELF

d_call: TRBD1
v_call: TRBV6-5
j_call: TRBJ1-1
cdr3_aa: ATIAGGNTEAF

d_call: TRBD2
v_call: TRBV4-1
j_call: TRBJ2-1
cdr3_aa: ASSQGTGTSGNEQF

d_call: TRBD1
v_call: TRBV20-1
j_call: TRBJ1-6
cdr3_aa: SATLQGVDSPPH

d_call: TRBD2
v_call: TRBV27
j_call: TRBJ2-1
cdr3_aa: ASSLWTSGNNEQF

d_call: .
v_call: TRBV10-3
j_call: TRBJ2-1
cdr3_aa: ATSRGPNSYNEQF

d_call: .
v_call: TRBV29-1
j_call: TRBJ2-7
cdr3_aa: SVATGTISYEQY

d_call: .
v_call: TRBV20-1
j_call: TRBJ2-1
cdr3_aa: SATTGLSSYNEQF

d_call: TRBD2
v_call: TRBV4-1
j_call: .
cdr3_aa: ASSQDRLAAYEQY

d_call: .
v_call: TRBV15
j_call: TRBJ2-1
cdr3_aa: ATSPVRYNEQF

d_call: .
v_call: TRBV11-2
j_call: TRBJ2-7
cdr3_aa: ASSQIGASYEQY

d_call: .
v_call: TRBV7-2
j_call: TRBJ2-1
cdr3_aa: ASSYWKSSYNEQF

d_call: TRBD2
v_call: TRBV27
j_call: TRBJ2-7
cdr3_aa: ASSSSGEFYEQY

d_call: .
v_call: TRBV29-1
j_call: TRBJ2-1
cdr3_aa: SVEPSEQF

d_call: TRBD2
v_call: TRBV2
j_call: TRBJ2-5
cdr3_aa: ASTIGTSGMGTQY

d_call: .
v_call: TRBV28
j_call: .
cdr3_aa: ASKSGGETQY

d_call: .
v_call: TRBV20-1
j_call: TRBJ2-3
cdr3_aa: TFLPKRTDTQY

d_call: TRBD1
v_call: TRBV11-2
j_call: TRBJ2-7
cdr3_aa: ACSLDFLDRGIEAQY

d_call: TRBD2
v_call: TRBV6-6
j_call: TRBJ2-1
cdr3_aa: ASSFRLAEPYNEQF

d_call: TRBD2
v_call: TRBV5-6
j_call: TRBJ2-1
cdr3_aa: ASSLRVLAGNNEQF

d_call: .
v_call: TRBV7-3
j_call: TRBJ2-3
cdr3_aa: ASSLTRGSQDTQY

d_call: TRBD2
v_call: TRBV7-3
j_call: TRBJ2-6
cdr3_aa: ASSLTLAGTYSGANVLT

d_call: TRBD2
v_call: TRBV6-2/TRBV6-3
j_call: TRBJ2-2
cdr3_aa: ASRALAGGPTGELF

d_call: .
v_call: TRBV13
j_call: TRBJ2-1
cdr3_aa: ASSLYWLANEQF

d_call: .
v_call: TRBV29-1
j_call: TRBJ1-3
cdr3_aa: SVETGWGNTIY

d_call: .
v_call: TRBV15
j_call: TRBJ1-5
cdr3_aa: ATSRDFGANQPQH

d_call: .
v_call: TRBV7-3
j_call: TRBJ2-3
cdr3_aa: ASGLAEGADTQY

d_call: TRBD2
v_call: TRBV2
j_call: TRBJ2-1
cdr3_aa: ASTRTSGRYNEQF

d_call: .
v_call: TRBV3-1
j_call: TRBJ1-1
cdr3_aa: ASSQPGHQNTEAF

d_call: .
v_call: TRBV20-1
j_call: TRBJ1-1
cdr3_aa: STGADSANTEAF

d_call: .
v_call: TRBV12-3/TRBV12-4
j_call: TRBJ2-7
cdr3_aa: ASSQGPASEQY

d_call: TRBD1
v_call: TRBV6-1
j_call: TRBJ1-1
cdr3_aa: ASSEGGTGNTEAF

d_call: TRBD2
v_call: TRBV27
j_call: TRBJ2-1
cdr3_aa: ASSRNTQLAGSSYNEQF

d_call: .
v_call: TRBV21-1
j_call: TRBJ2-1
cdr3_aa: ASSKVEGREQF

d_call: TRBD2
v_call: TRBV11-2
j_call: TRBJ2-3
cdr3_aa: ASSWGLADSTDTQY

d_call: TRBD1
v_call: TRBV7-9
j_call: TRBJ2-7
cdr3_aa: ASSPTPGQINYEQY

d_call: .
v_call: TRBV13
j_call: .
cdr3_aa: ASSSQFRLDRPYEQY

d_call: .
v_call: TRBV25-1
j_call: TRBJ2-5
cdr3_aa: ASSDGGRAVQETQY

d_call: TRBD1
v_call: TRBV4-2
j_call: TRBJ1-4
cdr3_aa: ASSQDRDRDGVRKKLF

d_call: .
v_call: TRBV28
j_call: TRBJ2-4
cdr3_aa: ASTHLKTAKNIQY

d_call: .
v_call: TRBV5-1
j_call: TRBJ2-5
cdr3_aa: ASSQNQETQY

d_call: TRBD1
v_call: TRBV12-3/TRBV12-4
j_call: TRBJ2-3
cdr3_aa: ASSDRGPPGDTQY

d_call: TRBD1
v_call: TRBV5-1
j_call: TRBJ1-2
cdr3_aa: ASSITGGYGYT

d_call: TRBD2
v_call: TRBV7-2
j_call: TRBJ2-1
cdr3_aa: ASSLVGLEGNGGF